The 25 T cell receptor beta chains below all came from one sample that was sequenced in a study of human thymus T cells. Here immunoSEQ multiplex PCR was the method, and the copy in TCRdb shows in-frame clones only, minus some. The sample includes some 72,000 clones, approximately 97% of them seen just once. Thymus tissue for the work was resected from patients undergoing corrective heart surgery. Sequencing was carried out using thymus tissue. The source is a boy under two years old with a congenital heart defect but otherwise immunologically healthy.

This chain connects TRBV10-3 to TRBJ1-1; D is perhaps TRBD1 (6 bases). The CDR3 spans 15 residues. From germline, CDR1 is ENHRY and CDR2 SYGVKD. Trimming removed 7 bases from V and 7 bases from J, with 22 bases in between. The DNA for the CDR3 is TGTGCCATCACCGAACGACAGGATGTGAAAGGTGAAGCTTTCTTT. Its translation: CAITERQDVKGEAFF.

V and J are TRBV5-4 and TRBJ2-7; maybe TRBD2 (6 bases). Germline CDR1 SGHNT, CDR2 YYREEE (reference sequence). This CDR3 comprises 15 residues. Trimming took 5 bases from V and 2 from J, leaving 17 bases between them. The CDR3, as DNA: TGTGCCAGCAGTCGCAACCCCGGCGGGGCCTACGAGCAGTACTTC. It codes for CASSRNPGGAYEQYF.

CDR3 region: CASSQVNPPGDPNTEAFF. CDR3 DNA: TGCGCCAGCAGCCAAGTAAACCCCCCAGGAGACCCGAACACTGAAGCTTTCTTT. This chain uses TRBV4-3 with TRBJ1-1; D gene ambiguous. This CDR3 comprises 18 residues. Germline V gene data show CDR1 as LGHNA and CDR2 as YSLEER. The V end was cut by 1 base, the J end by 1 base, with 19 bases between.

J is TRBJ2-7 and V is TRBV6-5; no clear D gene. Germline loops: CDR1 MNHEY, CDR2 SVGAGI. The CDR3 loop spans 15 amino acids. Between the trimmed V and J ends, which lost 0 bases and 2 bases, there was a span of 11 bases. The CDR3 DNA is TGTGCCAGCAGTTACTCGACCAGGAACACCTACGAGCAGTACTTC. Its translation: CASSYSTRNTYEQYF.

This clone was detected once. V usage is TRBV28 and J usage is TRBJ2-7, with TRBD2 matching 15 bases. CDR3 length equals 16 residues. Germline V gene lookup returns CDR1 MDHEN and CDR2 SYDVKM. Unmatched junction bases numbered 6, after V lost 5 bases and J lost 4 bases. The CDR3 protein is CASSPWTSGRGYEQYF. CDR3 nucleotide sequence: TGTGCCAGCAGTCCCTGGACTAGCGGGAGGGGGTACGAGCAGTACTTC.

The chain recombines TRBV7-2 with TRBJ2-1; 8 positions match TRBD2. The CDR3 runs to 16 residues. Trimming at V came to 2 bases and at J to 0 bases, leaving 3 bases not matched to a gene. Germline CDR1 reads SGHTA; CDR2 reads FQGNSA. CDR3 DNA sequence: TGTGCCAGCAGCTTAAACGGGAGGGCCTCCTACAATGAGCAGTTCTTC. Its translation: CASSLNGRASYNEQFF.

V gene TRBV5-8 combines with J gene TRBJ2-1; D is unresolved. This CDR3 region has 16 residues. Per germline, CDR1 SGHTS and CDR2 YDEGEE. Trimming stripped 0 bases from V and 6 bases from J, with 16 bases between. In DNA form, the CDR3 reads TGTGCCAGCAGCTTGGCAGCGACTCCGGGTTGCAATGAGCAGTTCTTC. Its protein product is CASSLAATPGCNEQFF.

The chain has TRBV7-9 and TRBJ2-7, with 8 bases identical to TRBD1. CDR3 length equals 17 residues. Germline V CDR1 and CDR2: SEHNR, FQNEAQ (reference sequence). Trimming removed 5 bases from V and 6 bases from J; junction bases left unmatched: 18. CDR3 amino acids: CASSPLSPDREFSEQYF. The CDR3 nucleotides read TGTGCCAGCAGCCCCCTGTCGCCGGACAGGGAGTTTAGCGAGCAGTACTTC.

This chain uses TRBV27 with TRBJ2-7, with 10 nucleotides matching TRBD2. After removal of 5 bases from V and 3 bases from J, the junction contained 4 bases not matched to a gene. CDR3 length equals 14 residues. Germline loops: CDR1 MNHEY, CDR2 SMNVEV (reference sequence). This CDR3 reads CASSRTSGYYEQYF. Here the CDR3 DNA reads TGTGCCAGCAGTCGGACTAGCGGATACTACGAGCAGTACTTC.

The CDR3 is CASSPTRSGEQYF. CDR3 DNA sequence: TGTGCCAGCAGCCCAACCCGATCCGGCGAGCAGTACTTC. The V and J genes are TRBV5-8 and TRBJ2-7; D remains ambiguous. The CDR3 has 13 residues. Trimming pared 4 bases from V and 6 bases from J, leaving 14 bases between. Germline V lookup: CDR1 SGHTS, CDR2 YDEGEE. Full variable domain (rest looked up from reference TRBV5-8 and TRBJ2-7): EAGVTQSPTHLIKTRGQQATLRCSPISGHTSVYWYQQALGLGLQFLLWYDEGEERNRGNFPPRFSGRQFPNYSSELNVNALELEDSALYLCASSPTRSGEQYFGPGTRLTVT.

This CDR3 reads CATLRTGSNTGELFF. The CDR3, as DNA: TGTGCCACCCTCCGGACAGGTTCGAACACCGGGGAGCTGTTTTTT. V and J are TRBV15 and TRBJ2-2, with 7 bases matching TRBD1. The CDR3 runs 15 residues. The V and J ends lost 8 bases and 0 bases, in that order; junction bases with no gene match: 6. Per the germline V gene, CDR1 is LNHNV and CDR2 is YYDKDF (reference sequence).

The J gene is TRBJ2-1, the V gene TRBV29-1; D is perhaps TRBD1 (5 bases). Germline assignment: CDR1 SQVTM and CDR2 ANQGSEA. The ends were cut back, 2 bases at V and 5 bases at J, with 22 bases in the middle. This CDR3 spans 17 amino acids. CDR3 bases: TGCAGCGTTGAACTTTCTTGGGTCAGGGTAAAAGACAATGAGCAGTTCTTC. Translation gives CSVELSWVRVKDNEQFF.

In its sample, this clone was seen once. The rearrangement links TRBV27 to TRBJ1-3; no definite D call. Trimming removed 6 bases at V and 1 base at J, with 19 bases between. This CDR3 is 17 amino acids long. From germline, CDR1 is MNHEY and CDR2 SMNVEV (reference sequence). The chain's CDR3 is CASSPLWGNRSGNTIYF. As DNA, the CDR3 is TGTGCCAGCAGCCCCCTTTGGGGTAATAGATCTGGAAACACCATATATTTT.

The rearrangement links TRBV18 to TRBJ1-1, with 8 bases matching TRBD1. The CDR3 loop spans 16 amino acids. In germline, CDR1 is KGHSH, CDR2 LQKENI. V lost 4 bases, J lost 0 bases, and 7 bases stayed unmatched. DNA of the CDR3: TGTGCCAGCTCACTGACCTCGACAGGGGTGAACACTGAAGCTTTCTTT. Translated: CASSLTSTGVNTEAFF.

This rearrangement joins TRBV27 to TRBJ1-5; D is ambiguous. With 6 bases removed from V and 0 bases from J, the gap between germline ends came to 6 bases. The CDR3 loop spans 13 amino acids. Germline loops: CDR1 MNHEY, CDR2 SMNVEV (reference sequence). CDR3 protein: CASSADSNQPQHF. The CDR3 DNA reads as TGTGCCAGCAGCGCTGATAGCAATCAGCCCCAGCATTTT.

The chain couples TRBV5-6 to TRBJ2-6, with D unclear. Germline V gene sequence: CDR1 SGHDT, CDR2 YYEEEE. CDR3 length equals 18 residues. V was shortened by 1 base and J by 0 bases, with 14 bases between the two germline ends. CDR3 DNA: TGTGCCAGCAGCTTGAGAAAAGATACGTACTCTGGGGCCAACGTCCTGACTTTC. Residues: CASSLRKDTYSGANVLTF. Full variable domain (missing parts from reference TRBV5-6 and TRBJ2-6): DAGVTQSPTHLIKTRGQQVTLRCSPKSGHDTVSWYQQALGQGPQFIFQYYEEEERQRGNFPDRFSGHQFPNYSSELNVNALLLGDSALYLCASSLRKDTYSGANVLTFGAGSRLTVL.

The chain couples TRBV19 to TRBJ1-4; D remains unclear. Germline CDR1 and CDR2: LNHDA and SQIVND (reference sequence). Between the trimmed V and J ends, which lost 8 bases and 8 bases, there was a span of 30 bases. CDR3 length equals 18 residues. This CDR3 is CASSVVLGHGFRLEKLFF. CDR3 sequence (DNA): TGTGCCAGTTCGGTGGTTCTAGGGCATGGTTTCCGTCTCGAAAAACTGTTTTTT.

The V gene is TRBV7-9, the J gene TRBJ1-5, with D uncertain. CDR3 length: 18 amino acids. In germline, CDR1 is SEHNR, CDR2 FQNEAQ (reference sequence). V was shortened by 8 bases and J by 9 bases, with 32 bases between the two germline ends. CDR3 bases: TGTGCCAGCTCTTTATACGTTGGCGGCGCCAAGCGTCGGCCGCCCCAGCATTTT. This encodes CASSLYVGGAKRRPPQHF.

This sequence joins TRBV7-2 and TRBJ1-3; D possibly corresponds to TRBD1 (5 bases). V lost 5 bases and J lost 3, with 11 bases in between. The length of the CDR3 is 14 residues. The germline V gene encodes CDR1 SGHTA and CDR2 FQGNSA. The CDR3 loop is CASSTQRGGNTIYF. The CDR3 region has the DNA TGTGCCAGCAGCACACAGAGGGGTGGAAACACCATATATTTT.

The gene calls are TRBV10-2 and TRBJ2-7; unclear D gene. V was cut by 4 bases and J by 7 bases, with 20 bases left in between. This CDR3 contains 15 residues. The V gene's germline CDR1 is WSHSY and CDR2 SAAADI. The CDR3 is CASSADPSDPGEQYF. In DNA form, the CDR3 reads TGCGCCAGCAGTGCCGATCCTTCGGACCCTGGAGAGCAGTACTTC.

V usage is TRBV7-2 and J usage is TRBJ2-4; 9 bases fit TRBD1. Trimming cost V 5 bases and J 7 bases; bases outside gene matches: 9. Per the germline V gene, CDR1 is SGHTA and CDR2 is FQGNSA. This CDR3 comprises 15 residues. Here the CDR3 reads CASSKRTGETNIQYF. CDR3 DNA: TGTGCCAGCAGCAAGAGGACAGGGGAAACGAACATTCAGTACTTC.

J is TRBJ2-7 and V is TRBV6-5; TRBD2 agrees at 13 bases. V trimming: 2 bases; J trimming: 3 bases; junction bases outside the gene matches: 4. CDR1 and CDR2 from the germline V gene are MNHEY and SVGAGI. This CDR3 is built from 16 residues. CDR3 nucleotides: TGTGCCAGCAGTTACCACGGACTAGCGGGAGTCTACGAGCAGTACTTC. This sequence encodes CASSYHGLAGVYEQYF.

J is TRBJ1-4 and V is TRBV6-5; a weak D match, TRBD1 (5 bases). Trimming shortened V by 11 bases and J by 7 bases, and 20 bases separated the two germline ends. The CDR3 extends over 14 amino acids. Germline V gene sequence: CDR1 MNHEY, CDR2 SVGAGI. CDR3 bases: TGTGCCCTAGTGGCCAGGAACGGGGGTGAAAAACTGTTTTTT. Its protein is CALVARNGGEKLFF.

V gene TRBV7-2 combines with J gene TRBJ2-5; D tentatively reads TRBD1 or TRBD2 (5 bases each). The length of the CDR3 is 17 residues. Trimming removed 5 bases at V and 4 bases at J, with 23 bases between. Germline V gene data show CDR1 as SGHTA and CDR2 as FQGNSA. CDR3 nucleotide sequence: TGTGCCAGCAGCGAGCCGAGACAACTAACGGGGCGAGAGACCCAGTACTTC. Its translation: CASSEPRQLTGRETQYF.

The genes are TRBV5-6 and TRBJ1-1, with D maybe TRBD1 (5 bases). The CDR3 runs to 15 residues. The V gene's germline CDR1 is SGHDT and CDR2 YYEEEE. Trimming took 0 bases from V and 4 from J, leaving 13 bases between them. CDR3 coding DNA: TGTGCCAGCAGCTTGGAGGGTCCAGGGACCACTGAAGCTTTCTTT. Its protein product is CASSLEGPGTTEAFF.